This T cell receptor (beta chain) was observed in a study of control samples from healthy donors and cancer patients. This CDR3 contains 18 residues. V was cut by 3 bases and J by 0 bases, with 18 bases left in between. The germline V gene encodes CDR1 MDHEN and CDR2 SYDVKM. TCRdb's table, derived via immunoSEQ multiplex PCR, lists solely in-frame clones and lacks some. Of about 220,000 clones in the sample, roughly 94% are singletons; the top ten hold approximately 1.4%. This clone occurred once. The chain combines TRBV28 with TRBJ1-3, with TRBD1 as a possible D gene (6 bases). Material: blood. The receptor's source is a man over 45 in good health. CDR3 sequence (DNA): TGTGCCAGCAGTTTCGAAAGAGGGGACACCTACTCTGGAAACACCATATATTTT. Amino acids: CASSFERGDTYSGNTIYF.